Reported below is one TCR beta chain. The data originate from a study of PD-L1 blockade in urothelial cancer. Study-wide background: Most patients, about 85% of the 29, were males with bladder-origin cancer.

Time point indicated: pretreatment peripheral blood. The CDR3 is made up of 14 amino acids. Trimming removed 6 bases at V and 4 bases at J, with 15 bases between. Per germline, CDR1 LNHDA and CDR2 SQIVND (reference sequence). Clones were read by immunoSEQ multiplex PCR, and TCRdb kept only the in-frame ones, dropping some. The repertoire includes 70,000 or so clones, around 90% of them detected once, and over 4% sits in the top ten. The receptor comes from a man between 65 and 85 years old with urothelial cancer. The gene calls are TRBV19 and TRBJ1-2; D remains unclear. The sequencing here drew on PBMCs, taken around atezolizumab (anti-PD-L1) treatment. CDR3 loop: CASREDFSSYGYTF. The CDR3 DNA reads TGTGCCAGTAGAGAGGACTTCAGCAGCTATGGCTACACCTTC.